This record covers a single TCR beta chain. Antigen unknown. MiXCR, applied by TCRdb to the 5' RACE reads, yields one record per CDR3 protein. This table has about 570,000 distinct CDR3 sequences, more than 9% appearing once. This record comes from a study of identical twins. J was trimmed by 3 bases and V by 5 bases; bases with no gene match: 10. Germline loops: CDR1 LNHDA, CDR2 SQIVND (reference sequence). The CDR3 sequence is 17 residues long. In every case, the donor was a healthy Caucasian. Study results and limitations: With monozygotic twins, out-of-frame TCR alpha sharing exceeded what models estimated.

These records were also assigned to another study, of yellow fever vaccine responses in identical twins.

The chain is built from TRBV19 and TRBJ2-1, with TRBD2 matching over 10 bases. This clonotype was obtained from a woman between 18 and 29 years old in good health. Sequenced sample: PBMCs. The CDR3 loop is CASSRTSGIKDYNEQFF. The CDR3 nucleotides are TGTGCCAGTAGTCGTACTAGCGGGATAAAAGACTACAATGAGCAGTTCTTC.